This T cell receptor beta chain originates from a study of blood T cell repertoires in COVID-19. Study as a whole: Specimens from acute and convalescent COVID-19 originated in the United States, Italy and Spain. PBMCs, B-cell-depleted T cells, or T cells were the source of the cDNA or gDNA that made up the material.

The table came from immunoSEQ multiplex PCR; TCRdb's copy has only in-frame clones and leaves some out. Of roughly 57,000 clones in the sample, 70% to 90% are singletons; the top ten hold under 8%. The CDR3 length is 12 residues. From germline, CDR1 is MDHEN and CDR2 SYDVKM. V was shortened by 2 bases and J by 7 bases, with 6 bases between the two germline ends. Source material: peripheral blood. This TCR was recovered from a man between 60 and 75 years old with active or convalescent COVID-19. This rearrangement joins TRBV28 to TRBJ1-5; D unresolved. CDR3 sequence (DNA): TGTGCCAGCAGTTTAGTATCCCAGCCCCAGCATTTT. Its translation: CASSLVSQPQHF.